The entry that follows covers one T cell receptor beta chain sequence. Its antigen is as yet unknown. The entry originates in a study of T cell repertoires in cytomegalovirus infection. Study details: Matching HLA type, along with CMV infection, was indicated by public TCR beta signatures. Notes on the study in general: Ex vivo, HLA-C-restricted CMV-specific TCR beta clonotypes prevailed over the rest of the response. Public TCR beta family frequency separated CMV-and-HLA carriers, including in an independent cohort.

V was clipped by 5 bases and J by 3 bases, with 16 bases between them. Looked up from germline, CDR1 is SEHNR and CDR2 is FQNEAQ (reference sequence). This CDR3 spans 15 amino acids. Using its own MiXCR run on the reads, TCRdb lists one record per CDR3 protein. The sample has about 530,000 distinct CDR3 sequences, around 27% seen once. The V gene is TRBV7-9, the J gene TRBJ1-2; D unresolved. This clonotype was obtained from a human donor in good health (CMV status not recorded). Some clones in this sample may be carry-over from other donors' samples. Sample: PBMCs. CDR3 DNA: TGTGCCAGCAGCCCAGGCCCAGGAGGGTACTATGGCTACACCTTC. It is translated as CASSPGPGGYYGYTF. Based on the CDR3 plus reference TRBV7-9 and TRBJ1-2, the full variable domain is DTGVSQNPRHKITKRGQNVTFRCDPISEHNRLYWYRQTLGQGPEFLTYFQNEAQLEKSRLLSDRFSAERPKGSFSTLEIQRTEQGDSAMYLCASSPGPGGYYGYTFGSGTRLTVV.